Listed here is a single T cell receptor beta chain. What antigen it recognizes has not been identified. Base qualities are not provided; no much larger clone lies one nucleotide away. This specimen belongs to a study of CD8 T cells in ankylosing spondylitis (dated by TCRdb to about 2017). For the wider study: The study set out to find disease-linked TCR variants by profiling T cell receptor beta repertoires in ankylosing spondylitis patients and healthy donors. The full study cohort comprised 25 ankylosing spondylitis patients and over 95 healthy donors. Peripheral blood samples were taken, and synovial fluid was additionally collected from ankylosing spondylitis patients. Results the study describes overall, beyond this receptor: According to the report, matched synovial fluid samples from ankylosing spondylitis patients were significantly enriched for the disease-linked clones. Blood from ankylosing spondylitis patients appeared to be characterized by a TCR beta motif made up of eight highly homologous amino acid variants. The disease-linked clones had a CD8+ phenotype and were found at relatively low frequencies in peripheral blood. Some of the motif variants had been reported before in the synovial fluid and blood of reactive arthritis patients, a finding that suggests common disease-initiation mechanisms.

Per the germline V gene (reference sequence), SGHKS is the CDR1 and YYEKEE is the CDR2. Taken from cysteine to phenylalanine, the CDR3 has 15 residues. Only CDR3 DNA is held: 45 bases, read in frame from base 1. V lost 4 bases and J lost 10 bases; the stretch between them is 23 bases long. Sequencing took place on an Illumina HiSeq 2500. Quantitative 5'-RACE with molecular barcodes was used to prepare TCR beta libraries. Per the original workflow: A new computational method, built on a probabilistic model of VDJ rearrangement, was used to identify disease-linked TCR variants. In-frame beta chains were kept once TCRdb had trimmed the public reads at Q25 with fastp and called clones with MiXCR. Every distinct CDR3 protein forms one entry, paired with its most common genes and DNA. The V and J calls here are based on TCRdb, not the publication. The sample data list about 480,000 distinct CDR3 sequences, and more than 15% of these were observed just once. The biggest ten clones account for approximately 0.93% of the sample.

What was sequenced was blood, either unsorted or a sorted T cell fraction (not recorded which). The receptor comes from a male donor with ankylosing spondylitis. The chain was built from TRBV5-5 and TRBJ2-5; matching of 6 bases hints at TRBD2 as the D gene. The DNA sequence is TGTGCCAGCAGCCCGTCATTCGCCTCGGGGGATAGCCAGTACTTC. Its product reads: CASSPSFASGDSQYF.